These 27 T cell receptor beta chains originate from one sample sequenced in a study of response to subunit inactivated influenza vaccine. TCRdb passed the RT-PCR reads through MiXCR, listing each CDR3 protein once. This repertoire shows under 550,000 distinct CDR3 sequences, around 7.7% found once; its top ten account for around 13%. The sequencing here drew on PBMCs from blood, taken 23 months after vaccination. These receptor sequences come from a man in his fifties or sixties who received an inactivated influenza vaccine.

This clonotype was found a few times. V and J are TRBV6-5 and TRBJ2-1; tentative D call: TRBD1 (6 bases). CDR3 size: 12 residues. Trimming cost V 10 bases and J 5 bases, with 12 bases left between them. The germline gives CDR1 MNHEY, CDR2 SVGAGI. The CDR3 DNA sequence: TGTGCCACCCCAGACAGGAACAATGAGCAGTTCTTC. Its translation is CATPDRNNEQFF.

This clonotype showed up just a few times. This rearrangement joins TRBV5-8 to TRBJ1-2; D call uncertain. This CDR3 spans 13 amino acids. Germline loops: CDR1 SGHTS, CDR2 YDEGEE. Trimming cost V 3 bases and J 3 bases, with 9 bases left between them. The DNA for the CDR3 is TGTGCCAGCAGCTCTGGTTTACACTATGGCTACACCTTC. This translates into CASSSGLHYGYTF.

This clonotype was seen repeatedly, ten times or more. V usage is TRBV20-1 and J usage is TRBJ2-7; 9 positions match TRBD1. The germline CDR1 and CDR2 sequences are DFQATT and SNEGSKA (reference sequence). The ends lost 6 bases at V and 3 bases at J; junction bases unmatched: 6. This CDR3 is 13 amino acids long. The CDR3 region has the DNA TGCAGTGCCCCCGGGACAGGGAGCTACGAGCAGTACTTC. Translated, it gives CSAPGTGSYEQYF.

This clonotype was observed many times. The chain has TRBV12-3 or TRBV12-4 and TRBJ2-3, with D tentatively TRBD1 (6 bases). This CDR3 is built from 16 residues. The V and J ends lost 6 bases and 0 bases respectively, with 16 bases between them. The chain's CDR3 is CASSSRDTISTDTQYF. The CDR3 bases are TGTGCCAGCAGCAGTCGGGACACTATCAGCACAGATACGCAGTATTTT.

This clonotype has only a few counts. This rearrangement joins TRBV29-1 to TRBJ1-1; 8 bases are shared with TRBD1. Germline trimming cut 1 base from V and 6 bases from J; bases unmatched to any gene: 4. The germline V gene encodes CDR1 SQVTM and CDR2 ANQGSEA. The CDR3 length is 13 residues. Written as DNA, the CDR3 is TGCAGCGTTGAAGGACAGGGGAGCTCTGAAGCTTTCTTT. Translated: CSVEGQGSSEAFF.

Ten or more counts support this clonotype. The chain recombines TRBV7-2 with TRBJ2-7; a possible D gene is TRBD1 (6 bases). Between the trimmed V and J ends, which lost 4 bases and 1 base, there was a span of 11 bases. CDR1 SGHTA and CDR2 FQGNSA come from the germline V gene. The length of the CDR3 is 14 residues. CDR3 loop: CASSSPGHSYEQYF. DNA for the CDR3: TGTGCCAGCAGCTCACCGGGACATTCCTACGAGCAGTACTTC.

This clonotype was observed many times. This chain joins TRBV12-3 or TRBV12-4 and TRBJ2-7; D ambiguous. Trimming shortened V by 6 bases and J by 6 bases, and 15 bases separated the two germline ends. CDR3 size: 13 residues. In nucleotides, the CDR3 is TGTGCCAGCAGCTTGGATTCCCTGGGCGAGCAGTACTTC. Its translation is CASSLDSLGEQYF.

Ten or more counts support this clonotype. This chain connects TRBV29-1 to TRBJ2-5; D is uncertain. The CDR3 extends over 9 amino acids. Trimming shortened V by 3 bases and J by 5 bases, and 1 base separated the two germline ends. Germline values: CDR1 SQVTM, CDR2 ANQGSEA. The CDR3 DNA is TGCAGCGTTGATGAGACCCAGTACTTC. Translating gives CSVDETQYF.

This clonotype was seen only a few times. V usage is TRBV14 and J usage is TRBJ2-5, with 8 bases that match TRBD2. CDR3 length equals 16 residues. The junction had 10 bases not matched to a gene; V was cut back by 3 bases and J by 4 bases. Germline V gene sequence: CDR1 SGHDN, CDR2 FVKESK. As DNA, the CDR3 is TGTGCCAGCAGCCACTTCGAGAGCGGGGGAAGAGAGACCCAGTACTTC. This gives the protein CASSHFESGGRETQYF.

This clonotype has ten or more counts. The chain recombines TRBV20-1 with TRBJ1-5; the D is unclear. V was clipped by 3 bases and J by 3 bases, with 15 bases between them. Germline V gene sequence: CDR1 DFQATT, CDR2 SNEGSKA (reference sequence). CDR3 length equals 15 residues. CDR3 DNA sequence: TGCAGTGCTAGGTCCAGCGGCAGCTTCAATCAGCCCCAGCATTTT. Its protein is CSARSSGSFNQPQHF.

The chain uses TRBV5-1 and TRBJ2-5; no reliable D call. CDR3 size: 15 residues. The V gene lost 0 bases and the J gene lost 5 bases, with 14 bases spanning the gap. Per germline, CDR1 SGHRS and CDR2 YFSETQ. The CDR3 here is CASSLARTDEETQYF. The CDR3 region has the DNA TGCGCCAGCAGCTTGGCCAGAACAGACGAGGAGACCCAGTACTTC.

In this sample, this clonotype turned up a few times. This rearrangement joins TRBV20-1 to TRBJ2-2; the match to TRBD2 covers 9 bases. The CDR3 is 16 amino acids. The germline CDR1 and CDR2 sequences are DFQATT and SNEGSKA (reference sequence). After removal of 1 base from V and 4 bases from J, the junction contained 7 bases not matched to a gene. The CDR3 DNA reads TGCAGTGCTAGAGTGGGTAGCGGGAGTATCACCGGGGAGCTGTTTTTT. It codes for CSARVGSGSITGELFF.

There are a few counts of this clonotype. The V call is TRBV18, the J call TRBJ2-4, with D possibly matching TRBD1 (5 bases). The germline gives CDR1 KGHSH, CDR2 LQKENI. V was shortened by 3 bases and J by 4 bases, with 10 bases between the two germline ends. This CDR3 is 14 amino acids long. The CDR3 spells CASSPGREKNIQYF. The CDR3 bases are TGTGCCAGCTCACCTGGCAGGGAAAAAAACATTCAGTACTTC.

This sequence joins TRBV12-3 or TRBV12-4 and TRBJ2-3; 10 nucleotides align to TRBD2. J was trimmed by 14 bases and V by 6 bases; bases with no gene match: 11. The CDR3 totals 13 residues. The CDR3 sequence is CASRESSGSYPYF. Here the CDR3 DNA reads TGTGCCAGCAGGGAATCTAGCGGGAGTTATCCGTATTTT.

This clonotype was seen only a few times. The chain employs TRBV3-1 and TRBJ2-1; TRBD2 might be the D (6 bases). The V end lost 0 bases, the J end lost 2 bases, and 14 bases lay between the germline ends. Looked up from germline, CDR1 is LGHDT and CDR2 is YNNKEL (reference sequence). The CDR3 is 17 amino acids. As DNA, the CDR3 is TGTGCCAGCAGCCAAGATAGTGCAGGACTAACCTACAATGAGCAGTTCTTC. Translation gives CASSQDSAGLTYNEQFF.

This clonotype came up many times. J is TRBJ2-1 and V is TRBV20-1, with TRBD2 matching over 12 bases. Per germline, CDR1 DFQATT and CDR2 SNEGSKA (reference sequence). The ends lost 4 bases at V and 6 bases at J; junction bases unmatched: 7. The CDR3 contains 15 residues. DNA for the CDR3: TGCAGTGCTATTGGGTCTAGCGGGGGGGCCAATGAGCAGTTCTTC. As protein: CSAIGSSGGANEQFF.

This clonotype was observed a few times. V usage is TRBV29-1 and J usage is TRBJ2-1, with D tentatively TRBD2 (6 bases). V gave up 5 bases and J gave up 5 bases, with 19 bases separating them. This CDR3 has 15 residues. Germline values: CDR1 SQVTM, CDR2 ANQGSEA. In DNA, the CDR3 is TGCAGCGTTACCCATGGAGTAGCGGAGCACAATGAGCAGTTCTTC. Translated: CSVTHGVAEHNEQFF.

This clonotype was counted only a few times. V is TRBV4-2 and J is TRBJ1-2; 8 nucleotides align to TRBD1. Trimming removed 7 bases from V and 7 bases from J; junction bases left unmatched: 8. The length of the CDR3 is 13 residues. Germline loops: CDR1 LGHNA, CDR2 YNFKEQ. For the CDR3, the DNA is TGTGCCAGCAAACGGCAGGGGGCGACTGGCTACACCTTC. Amino acids: CASKRQGATGYTF.

This clonotype was counted a few times. The chain has TRBV30 and TRBJ2-7; a possible D gene is TRBD1 (6 bases). This CDR3 has 15 amino acids. V lost 3 bases to trimming and J lost 0 bases, with 15 bases between them. Germline-derived CDR1 and CDR2 are GTSNPN and SVGIG (reference sequence). The DNA for the CDR3 is TGTGCCTGGAGCCCAGGACAGCCAAGCTCCTACGAGCAGTACTTC. This sequence encodes CAWSPGQPSSYEQYF.

This rearrangement joins TRBV12-3 or TRBV12-4 to TRBJ1-2; D remains ambiguous. V was pared by 1 base and J by 7 bases, with 1 base between. The CDR3 has 10 amino acids. CDR3 in amino acids: CASSLGGYTF. The CDR3, as DNA: TGTGCCAGCAGTTTAGGTGGCTACACCTTC.

The CDR3 DNA follows: TGTGCCAGTAGTCTGCCGGGGACAGGGAGCGCAGATACGCAGTATTTT. Translation: CASSLPGTGSADTQYF. The rearrangement links TRBV19 to TRBJ2-3; 9 bases agree with TRBD1. The V segment lost 5 bases and the J segment 4 bases; nucleotides outside the gene matches: 10. Germline V CDR1 and CDR2: LNHDA, SQIVND (reference sequence). CDR3 length equals 16 residues.

This clonotype was seen a few times. The V call is TRBV20-1, the J call TRBJ1-2; TRBD1 is a possible D gene (6 bases). The CDR3 is 14 amino acids. Germline V CDR1 and CDR2: DFQATT, SNEGSKA (reference sequence). V was shortened by 3 bases and J by 3 bases, with 14 bases between the two germline ends. The CDR3 reads CSARDGGAYYGYTF. CDR3 bases: TGCAGTGCTAGGGATGGGGGGGCCTACTATGGCTACACCTTC.

As regards this clonotype: It may be a read error: a sequence one base away is much more abundant. V usage is TRBV5-1 and J usage is TRBJ1-1; D might be TRBD1 (5 bases). Germline assignment: CDR1 SGHRS and CDR2 YFSETQ. The CDR3 sequence is 12 residues long. The V end was cut by 6 bases, the J end by 6 bases, with 12 bases between. This CDR3 is CASIFQGSEAFF. In DNA form, the CDR3 reads TGCGCCAGCATCTTCCAGGGCTCTGAAGCTTTCTTT.

This clonotype came up many times. The V and J genes are TRBV5-1 and TRBJ2-7; 7 nucleotides line up with TRBD1. The germline V gene encodes CDR1 SGHRS and CDR2 YFSETQ. The CDR3 consists of 14 residues. After removal of 0 bases from V and 6 bases from J, the junction contained 6 bases not matched to a gene. The CDR3 DNA reads TGCGCCAGCAGCTTGGCCAGACAGGGCTCCGAGCAGTACTTC. Translated, it gives CASSLARQGSEQYF.

This clonotype came up a few times. The chain couples TRBV6-1 to TRBJ2-7; 9 bases map to TRBD1. J gave up 1 base and V 5 bases, and 3 bases lay outside the gene matches. This CDR3 contains 14 residues. Germline values: CDR1 MNHNS, CDR2 SASEGT. CDR3 protein: CASSRDRESYEQYF. CDR3 in DNA: TGTGCCAGCAGTCGGGACAGGGAATCCTACGAGCAGTACTTC.

This clonotype was detected ten times or more. This chain links TRBV10-3 with TRBJ1-4; D uncertain. Per the germline V gene, CDR1 is ENHRY and CDR2 is SYGVKD. The CDR3 contains 16 residues. Deletions cut 0 bases from V and 7 bases from J, with 15 bases between. CDR3 sequence: CAISESTPGEGEKLFF. The CDR3 region has the DNA TGTGCCATCAGTGAGTCTACGCCGGGAGAGGGTGAAAAACTGTTTTTT.

V gene TRBV28 combines with J gene TRBJ2-7; D may be TRBD1 or TRBD2 (5 bases each). Germline CDR1 and CDR2: MDHEN and SYDVKM. The V and J ends lost 2 bases and 2 bases respectively, with 16 bases between them. The CDR3 contains 16 residues. The CDR3 DNA follows: TGTGCCAGCAGTTTAGCCGGGACGCAACCCACCTACGAGCAGTACTTC. This codes for CASSLAGTQPTYEQYF.